This T cell receptor beta chain was profiled in a study of identical twins. TCRdb ran MiXCR on the 5' RACE reads and lists one entry per CDR3 protein. The sample contains roughly 290,000 distinct CDR3 sequences, over 8.5% of which appear only once. These data were also reused for a study on yellow fever vaccine responses in identical twins.

The sequenced sample was CD8+ T cells sorted from blood. This TCR was sampled from a woman aged 18-29 years in good health.

In nucleotides, the CDR3 is TGTGCCAGCAGTGAGAGACTAGCGGGACCTACTTACGAGCAGTACTTC. Its protein product is CASSERLAGPTYEQYF. The rearrangement links TRBV12-3 or TRBV12-4 to TRBJ2-7; 11 bases are shared with TRBD2. This CDR3 has 16 amino acids. Unmatched junction bases numbered 10, after V lost 5 bases and J lost 4 bases.